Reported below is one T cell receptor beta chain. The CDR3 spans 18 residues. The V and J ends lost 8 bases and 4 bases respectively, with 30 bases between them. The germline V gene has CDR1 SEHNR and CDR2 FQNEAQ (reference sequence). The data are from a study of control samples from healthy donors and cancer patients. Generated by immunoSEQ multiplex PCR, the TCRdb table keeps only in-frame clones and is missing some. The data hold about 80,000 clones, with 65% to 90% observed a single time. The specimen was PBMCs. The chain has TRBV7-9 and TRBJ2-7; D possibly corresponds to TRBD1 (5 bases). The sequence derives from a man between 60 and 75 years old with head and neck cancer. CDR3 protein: CASADTLDRTKVLYEQYF. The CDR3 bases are TGTGCCAGCGCCGACACCCTCGACAGAACAAAAGTTCTATACGAGCAGTACTTC.